The rows below give T cell receptor beta chains drawn from one sample of a study of blood T cell repertoires in COVID-19. Libraries were prepared by immunoSEQ multiplex PCR; TCRdb keeps only in-frame clonotypes and omits some of them. The sample shows 70,000 to 95,000 clones, 80% of them seen only once. Sequencing was carried out using peripheral blood. The receptor set was obtained from a human donor in a cohort sampled during active COVID-19. Both conserved end residues are trimmed from each CDR3. D genes are given only for firm matches. Size is stated for part of the rows, as once, few or many counts, or as a class when the clone is expanded.

clone_size,d_call,j_call,v_call,cdr3_aa
.,.,TRBJ2-2,TRBV7-3,ASSLTGSGGTGELF
once,.,TRBJ1-1,TRBV5-1,ASSPTGVNTEAF
.,.,TRBJ1-1,TRBV28,ASSLPTSGSTEAF
.,.,TRBJ2-1,TRBV12-3/TRBV12-4,ASSPRVANEQF
.,.,TRBJ2-5,TRBV5-4,ASARTPTSQETQY
few,TRBD1,TRBJ1-1,TRBV5-1,ASSSGTGAMNTEAF
.,.,TRBJ2-7,TRBV3-1/TRBV3-2,ASSQRVTPSYEQY
.,TRBD1,TRBJ1-1,TRBV7-9,ASSLTGVVEAF
few,.,TRBJ1-1,TRBV27,ASSSYRVKANTEAF
.,.,TRBJ2-7,TRBV12-3/TRBV12-4,ASSFGRVGEQY
.,.,TRBJ1-4,TRBV5-1,ASSLEQSRGKLF
.,.,TRBJ2-1,TRBV21-1,ASSKVDLATSNEQF
.,.,TRBJ2-7,TRBV28,ASSLGGYEQY
.,.,TRBJ2-1,TRBV13,ASSFDGRRYNEQF
.,.,TRBJ1-1,TRBV10-3,AISEFGGADTEAF
.,TRBD1,TRBJ1-4,TRBV2,ASSLGTVREKLF
.,.,TRBJ2-3,TRBV19,ASSARQALHAQY
.,TRBD2,TRBJ2-1,TRBV5-1,ASGTIDYNEQF
.,TRBD1,TRBJ1-5,TRBV28,ASSLLTGGNQPQH
.,.,TRBJ1-5,TRBV19,ASSPDSVHSNQPQH
.,.,TRBJ2-2,TRBV19,ASSIAANTGELF
.,.,TRBJ1-2,TRBV12-3/TRBV12-4,ASSLSGVGGYT
once,.,TRBJ2-3,TRBV2,ASSGDYTDTQY
.,.,TRBJ2-3,TRBV10-3,AISEQLTLTDTQY
.,TRBD1,TRBJ1-5,TRBV2,ASNDRDHQPQH
.,.,TRBJ1-6,TRBV9,ASSVGPGETDSPLH
.,TRBD1,TRBJ1-2,TRBV20-1,SASRTGVPNYGYT
few,.,TRBJ2-1,TRBV28,ASSLVAGAARMNEQF
.,.,TRBJ2-3,TRBV9,ASSASERPTDTQY
.,.,TRBJ2-7,TRBV28,ASSIQGLEQY
.,.,TRBJ2-1,TRBV3-1/TRBV3-2,ASSQDRVGGEQF
.,TRBD2,TRBJ2-5,TRBV18,ASSARGGRETQY
.,.,TRBJ2-3,TRBV3-1/TRBV3-2,ASSQIAGQTQY
.,.,TRBJ1-1,TRBV5-1,ASSEETGYTEAF
.,TRBD2,TRBJ2-1,TRBV19,ASSIRAGSSYNEQF
.,.,TRBJ2-1,TRBV5-6,ASSLYDLSGNEQF
.,.,TRBJ2-7,TRBV11-2,ASSLDRREQY
once,.,TRBJ1-2,TRBV5-1,ASSSGPTGYGYT
few,.,TRBJ2-1,TRBV5-1,ASSFRQAGEQF
.,.,TRBJ1-5,TRBV12-3/TRBV12-4,ASSPPGLEPQH
.,TRBD1,TRBJ2-7,TRBV18,ASSRGTGNEQY
few,TRBD2,TRBJ2-2,TRBV10-1,ASSESLSGRDTGELF
.,.,TRBJ1-4,TRBV5-1,ASRPGLGNEKLF
.,.,TRBJ2-5,TRBV25-1,ASREGLGGSETQY
.,TRBD1,TRBJ2-2,TRBV5-5,ASSAQGSATGELF
few,.,TRBJ2-7,TRBV28,ASSSRTGRVGAYEQY
.,TRBD1,TRBJ2-1,TRBV19,ASSIVGTGYNEQF
.,TRBD1,TRBJ1-2,TRBV19,ASSRDRGLGYT
.,TRBD1,TRBJ2-3,TRBV10-3,AISDGTGGSDTQY
once,TRBD1,TRBJ2-1,TRBV7-9,ASSHAGDRVYNEQF
.,TRBD1,TRBJ2-2,TRBV28,ASSRGPNTGELF
.,.,TRBJ1-1,TRBV5-1,ASSLTGSGNTEAF